This T cell receptor (beta chain) stems from a study of shared clonotypes between healthy human individuals. Sequencing used immunoSEQ multiplex PCR; TCRdb keeps in-frame clones, though not all of them. The profile shows about 1.1 million clones, approximately 80% of them singletons. V lost 7 bases, J lost 5 bases, and 14 bases lay in between. The germline V gene has CDR1 MDHEN and CDR2 SYDVKM. The CDR3 totals 13 residues. The material sequenced was memory CD4+ T cells from PBMCs. Noted subset: CD45RA-negative fraction. The V and J genes are TRBV28 and TRBJ1-2, with D possibly matching TRBD1 (5 bases). The source is a man younger than 35 in good health. Some clones in this sample may be carry-over from other donors' samples. CDR3 in amino acids: CASTQVRGYGYTF. The CDR3 bases are TGTGCCAGCACCCAAGTCCGGGGGTATGGCTACACCTTC.